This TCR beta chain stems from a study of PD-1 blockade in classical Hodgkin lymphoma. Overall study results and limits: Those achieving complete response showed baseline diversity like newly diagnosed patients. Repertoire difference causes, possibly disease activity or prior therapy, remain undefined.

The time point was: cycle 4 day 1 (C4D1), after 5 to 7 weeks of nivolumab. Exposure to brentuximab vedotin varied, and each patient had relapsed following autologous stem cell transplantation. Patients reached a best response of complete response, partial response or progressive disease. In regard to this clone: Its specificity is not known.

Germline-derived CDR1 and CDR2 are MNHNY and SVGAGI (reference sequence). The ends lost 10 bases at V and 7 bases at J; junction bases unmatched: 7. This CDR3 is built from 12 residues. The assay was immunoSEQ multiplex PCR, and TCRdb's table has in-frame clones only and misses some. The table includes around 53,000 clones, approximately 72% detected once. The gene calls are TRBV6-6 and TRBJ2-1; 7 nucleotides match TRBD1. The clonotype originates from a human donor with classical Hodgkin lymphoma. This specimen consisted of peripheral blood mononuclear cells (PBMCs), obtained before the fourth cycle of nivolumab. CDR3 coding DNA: TGTGCCACCGAGACAGGGTTTAATGAGCAGTTCTTC. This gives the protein CATETGFNEQFF.